Sequencing of this TCR beta chain was carried out in a study of T cells in Graves' hyperthyroidism and ophthalmopathy. The V gene's germline CDR1 is LGHNA and CDR2 YNFKEQ. V was pared by 0 bases and J by 0 bases, with 12 bases between. CDR3 length: 18 residues. In its sample, this clonotype was seen many times. Researchers took RNA transcripts and amplified the TCR beta CDR3 regions from them. A first-round RT-PCR of the TCR CDR3 used the HTBI primer set. Each CDR3 protein gets one entry after TCRdb re-called the multiplex PCR reads with MiXCR. The data hold under 300,000 distinct CDR3 sequences, with just over 14% observed a single time.

Specimen: blood. The clonotype comes from a woman aged 40 to 50 with Graves' hyperthyroidism that later progressed to Graves' ophthalmopathy. The rearrangement links TRBV4-2 to TRBJ1-6; tentative D call: TRBD1 (6 bases). CDR3 in amino acids: CASSQDPQGSSYNSPLHF. In DNA, the CDR3 is TGTGCCAGCAGCCAAGATCCCCAGGGGAGCTCCTATAATTCACCCCTCCACTTT.